These 32 T cell receptor beta chains came from one sample sequenced in a study of T cells in women clearing cervical HPV infection. Sequenced by immunoSEQ multiplex PCR; TCRdb stores in-frame clones only, minus some. The repertoire shows tens of thousands of clones; the top ten hold approximately 24%. The specimen was blood buffy coat. These receptors originate from a woman aged 18 to 75 with a cervical HPV16 infection that either progressed to CIN3+ or cleared (not recorded which).

Remarks on this clone: The read terminates 3 residues ahead of where the CDR3 ends, so the germline J gene completes it. The chain uses TRBV28 and TRBJ2-1; tentative D call: TRBD2 (6 bases). The V gene's germline CDR1 is MDHEN and CDR2 SYDVKM. The CDR3 runs to 14 residues. The V and J ends lost 2 bases and 7 bases respectively, with 12 bases between them. The CDR3 sequence is CASSLGGSLNEQFF. Partial CDR3 DNA: TGTGCCAGCAGTTTAGGGGGGTCCCTGAATGAG.

Turning to this clone: The read is 3 residues too short to cover the CDR3 end, so that end is filled in from the germline J gene. This chain connects TRBV20-1 to TRBJ2-5; 8 bases align to TRBD2. The CDR3 covers 13 residues. The germline V gene encodes CDR1 DFQATT and CDR2 SNEGSKA (reference sequence). The trim removed 4 bases at V and 4 bases at J, leaving 5 bases unmatched. Incomplete CDR3 DNA: TGCAGTGCTAATAGCGGGACGAGAGAGACC. Encoded protein: CSANSGTRET. The full-length CDR3 reads as CSANSGTRETQYF.

As regards this clone: The DNA ends 3 residues before the CDR3 does, and the rest of the CDR3 is filled in from the germline J gene. The V call is TRBV4-1, the J call TRBJ2-2, with 7 bases identical to TRBD1. The CDR3 has 14 residues. The V and J ends lost 6 bases and 5 bases, in that order; junction bases with no gene match: 6. Germline V lookup: CDR1 MGHRA, CDR2 YSYEKL. CDR3 bases read: TGCGCCAGCAGTCAACCGGGACAGACCGGGGAG. It is translated as CASSQPGQTGE. The full CDR3 is CASSQPGQTGELFF.

Details on this clone: Read coverage stops 3 residues before the CDR3 terminus; the germline J gene supplies the remainder. This rearrangement joins TRBV10-2 to TRBJ2-3, with 11 bases lining up with TRBD2. The CDR3 covers 12 residues. The ends lost 11 bases at V and 6 bases at J; junction bases unmatched: 4. Germline assignment: CDR1 WSHSY and CDR2 SAAADI. The DNA read from the CDR3 is TGCGCCGTTAGCGGGAGGGCGGATACG. Translated: CAVSGRADT. From start to end, the CDR3 is CAVSGRADTQYF.

Remarks on this clone: The read ends 3 residues early relative to the CDR3; the germline J gene fills the gap. This rearrangement joins TRBV20-1 to TRBJ2-7; D remains unclear. The V and J ends lost 6 bases and 6 bases respectively, with 15 bases between them. CDR3 length: 12 residues. Per the germline V gene, CDR1 is DFQATT and CDR2 is SNEGSKA (reference sequence). Partial CDR3 DNA: TGCAGTGCGCGGAGTGAGTTATTCGAG. This gives the protein CSARSELFE. The whole CDR3 is CSARSELFEQYF.

Comment on this clone: The CDR3 end falls 3 residues outside the read, so it is completed with the germline J gene. V usage is TRBV7-3 and J usage is TRBJ2-1, with TRBD2 matching over 11 bases. The junction had 3 bases not matched to a gene; V was cut back by 5 bases and J by 0 bases. The CDR3 loop spans 16 amino acids. The V gene's germline CDR1 is SGHTA and CDR2 FQGTGA. The CDR3 sequence is CASSLTSGNSYNEQFF. CDR3 DNA (partial): TGTGCCAGCAGCCTGACTAGCGGGAACTCCTACAATGAG.

In regard to this clone: The read ends 3 residues early relative to the CDR3; the germline J gene fills the gap. The J gene is TRBJ2-3, the V gene TRBV5-4; D call uncertain. In germline, CDR1 is SGHNT, CDR2 YYREEE (reference sequence). The CDR3 covers 14 residues. CDR3 DNA, as far as it was read: TGTGCCAGCAGCTTGGACAGAAGCCAAGAGACG. It encodes CASSLDRSQET. The CDR3 in full is CASSLDRSQETQYF.

As regards this clone: The read ends 3 residues shy of where the CDR3 ends; the end is completed using the germline J gene. The V call is TRBV5-8, the J call TRBJ2-2, with D unclear. The germline V gene has CDR1 SGHTS and CDR2 YDEGEE. This CDR3 has 12 amino acids. V was clipped by 4 bases and J by 7 bases, with 8 bases between them. The CDR3 sequence is CASSPYFGELFF. The part of the CDR3 DNA that was read is TGTGCCAGCAGCCCATACTTCGGGGAG.

A word on this clone: Sequencing ends 3 residues short of the CDR3 end; the germline J gene provides the rest. This rearrangement joins TRBV7-9 to TRBJ1-5; the D is unclear. Trimming took off 5 bases at V and 0 bases at J, with 11 bases between the two ends. The CDR3 has 15 amino acids. The germline gives CDR1 SEHNR, CDR2 FQNEAQ (reference sequence). The chain's CDR3 is CASSPTSDSNQPQHF. The CDR3 bases that were read are TGTGCCAGCAGCCCAACGTCAGATAGCAATCAGCCC.

Details on this clone: The read ends 3 residues early relative to the CDR3; the germline J gene fills the gap. V usage is TRBV30 and J usage is TRBJ1-3, with unresolved D. CDR3 length equals 13 residues. The germline CDR1 and CDR2 sequences are GTSNPN and SVGIG (reference sequence). V lost 6 bases, J lost 0 bases, and 9 bases lay in between. The covered CDR3 bases are TGTGCCTGCTACCGCCCCTCTGGAAACACC. It translates to CACYRPSGNT. The entire CDR3 protein is CACYRPSGNTIYF.

As to this clone: The read ends 3 residues before the CDR3 terminus; that terminus is restored from the germline J gene. The V gene is TRBV29-1, the J gene TRBJ2-1; D is possibly TRBD2 (5 bases). Germline V gives CDR1 SQVTM, CDR2 ANQGSEA. The CDR3 loop spans 14 amino acids. The germline V and J ends were trimmed by 0 bases and 7 bases, with 13 bases remaining between them. CDR3 DNA (partial): TGCAGCGTTGAAGAGTCGGGTTCGGGGAATGAG. Its translation is CSVEESGSGNE. The whole CDR3 sequence is CSVEESGSGNEQFF.

As concerns this clone: The read falls 3 residues short of the CDR3 end, and the missing part is taken from the germline J gene. This rearrangement joins TRBV28 to TRBJ2-7, with 7 bases aligning to TRBD1. Germline assignment: CDR1 MDHEN and CDR2 SYDVKM. The CDR3 contains 14 residues. V gave up 6 bases and J gave up 0 bases; unmatched junction bases: 5. The covered CDR3 bases are TGTGCCAGCAGATCGGACAGGTACTCCTACGAG. Encoded protein: CASRSDRYSYE. The full CDR3 sequence reads CASRSDRYSYEQYF.

As to this clone: Read data end 3 residues before the CDR3 end; the end is taken from the germline J gene. The chain has TRBV19 and TRBJ2-2; TRBD2 is a possible D gene (6 bases). V was cut by 7 bases and J by 0 bases, with 12 bases left in between. The CDR3 covers 15 residues. The germline V gene has CDR1 LNHDA and CDR2 SQIVND (reference sequence). The covered CDR3 bases are TGTGCCAGTAATAAGGGACTCTCGAACACCGGGGAG. Encoded protein: CASNKGLSNTGE. The whole CDR3 protein reads CASNKGLSNTGELFF.

Concerning this clone itself: The CDR3 goes on 3 residues after the read ends, and that part is filled in from the germline J gene. The rearrangement uses TRBV9 and TRBJ1-1, with 7 nucleotides matching TRBD1. V trimming: 3 bases; J trimming: 7 bases; junction bases outside the gene matches: 12. CDR3 length: 15 residues. Germline V gives CDR1 SGDLS, CDR2 YYNGEE. Here the CDR3 reads CASSGGSSWTGEAFF. The covered CDR3 bases are TGTGCCAGCAGCGGAGGGTCAAGTTGGACAGGTGAA. The full variable domain, its missing parts supplied by reference TRBV9 and TRBJ1-1, is DSGVTQTPKHLITATGQRVTLRCSPRSGDLSVYWYQQSLDQGLQFLIQYYNGEERAKGNILERFSAQQFPDLHSELNLSSLELGDSALYFCASSGGSSWTGEAFFGQGTRLTVV.

On this clone: The sequence runs out 3 residues before the end of the CDR3; the remainder is reconstructed from the germline J gene. The V and J genes are TRBV7-9 and TRBJ1-2, with 7 bases matching TRBD1. This CDR3 spans 15 amino acids. The trim removed 5 bases at V and 4 bases at J, leaving 10 bases unmatched. Germline V gene data show CDR1 as SEHNR and CDR2 as FQNEAQ (reference sequence). This CDR3 reads CASSPGIQGTYGYTF. The sequenced part of the CDR3 DNA is TGTGCCAGCAGCCCTGGTATACAGGGGACCTATGGC.

Of note for this clone: The read ends 3 residues before the CDR3 terminus; that terminus is restored from the germline J gene. The chain couples TRBV2 to TRBJ2-1, with 8 bases that match TRBD2. CDR1 SNHLY and CDR2 FYNNEI come from the germline V gene. The length of the CDR3 is 14 residues. After removal of 9 bases from V and 7 bases from J, the junction contained 11 bases not matched to a gene. CDR3: CASRPAGVGNEQFF. The DNA read from the CDR3 is TGTGCCAGTAGACCAGCGGGAGTAGGTAATGAG.

Turning to this clone: The CDR3 end falls 3 residues outside the read, so it is completed with the germline J gene. This rearrangement joins TRBV19 to TRBJ2-7; the match to TRBD2 covers 8 bases. With 6 bases clipped from V and 2 bases from J, the junction kept 9 bases outside the gene matches. The CDR3 covers 15 residues. CDR1 is LNHDA, CDR2 SQIVND, per germline (reference sequence). CDR3 bases read: TGTGCCAGTAGCCTAACGACTAGCGACCCCTACGAG. The encoded protein is CASSLTTSDPYE. The CDR3 in its entirety is CASSLTTSDPYEQYF.

With regard to this clone: Coverage ceases 3 residues before the CDR3 finishes, and the germline J gene fills in the end. V is TRBV5-4 and J is TRBJ2-5; TRBD2 is a possible D gene (5 bases). The CDR3 extends over 15 amino acids. Looked up from germline, CDR1 is SGHNT and CDR2 is YYREEE (reference sequence). V was cut by 2 bases and J by 4 bases, with 15 bases left in between. The CDR3 protein is CASSFEDSSRETQYF. The sequenced CDR3 bases are TGTGCCAGCAGCTTCGAGGACTCCAGTAGAGAGACC.

As to this clone: The read ends 3 residues before the CDR3 terminus; that terminus is restored from the germline J gene. The chain is built from TRBV19 and TRBJ1-2; weak D call: TRBD1 (6 bases). The germline V gene encodes CDR1 LNHDA and CDR2 SQIVND (reference sequence). The CDR3 covers 15 residues. V was cut by 4 bases and J by 4 bases, with 16 bases left in between. The CDR3 is CASSKSQQGIYGYTF. The covered CDR3 bases are TGTGCCAGTAGTAAAAGTCAACAGGGTATCTATGGC.

Details on this clone: The read falls 3 residues short of the CDR3 end, and the missing part is taken from the germline J gene. This rearrangement joins TRBV30 to TRBJ2-1, with TRBD2 matching 10 bases. Germline CDR1 is GTSNPN and CDR2 is SVGIG (reference sequence). Losses at the gene ends were 2 bases for V and 7 bases for J; bases not matched to a gene: 5. The CDR3 is 14 residues long. CDR3 bases read: TGTGCCTGGAGTAGGCTAGCGGGAGTTAATGAG. It yields the protein CAWSRLAGVNE. The whole CDR3 region reads CAWSRLAGVNEQFF.

Note on this clone: The DNA ends 3 residues before the CDR3 does, and the rest of the CDR3 is filled in from the germline J gene. The V and J genes are TRBV20-1 and TRBJ2-4; TRBD1 aligns across 9 bases. The CDR3 sequence is 19 residues long. Germline V gene data show CDR1 as DFQATT and CDR2 as SNEGSKA (reference sequence). V lost 0 bases to trimming and J lost 1 base; unmatched junction nucleotides: 13. The CDR3 here is CSARDHGAGTGYAKNIQYF. Partial CDR3 DNA: TGCAGTGCTAGAGATCACGGGGCTGGGACAGGGTATGCCAAAAACATT.

As to this clone: The read finishes 3 residues shy of the CDR3 end, and the germline J gene is used to complete it. The gene calls are TRBV6-1 and TRBJ2-3, with TRBD2 matching 12 bases. The CDR3 covers 19 residues. V was clipped by 2 bases and J by 7 bases; unmatched bases: 16. The germline V gene has CDR1 MNHNS and CDR2 SASEGT. The CDR3 spells CASSETQDLLAGGPNTQYF. The CDR3 bases that were read are TGTGCCAGCAGTGAAACGCAAGATTTACTAGCGGGAGGACCTAATACG.

Remarks on this clone: With the read ending 3 residues before the CDR3 end, the germline J gene is used to fill in that end. The chain is built from TRBV5-4 and TRBJ2-1, with 7 positions matching TRBD2. The length of the CDR3 is 15 residues. The germline V gene has CDR1 SGHNT and CDR2 YYREEE (reference sequence). V shed 3 bases and J 3 bases; nucleotides not matched to a gene: 6. CDR3 protein: CASSSKAGLYNEQFF. CDR3 DNA, as far as it was read: TGTGCCAGCAGCTCGAAAGCGGGACTCTACAATGAG.

As regards this clone: Coverage ceases 3 residues before the CDR3 finishes, and the germline J gene fills in the end. V usage is TRBV2 and J usage is TRBJ1-1; the D gene is possibly TRBD1 (6 bases). The CDR3 contains 15 residues. CDR1 is SNHLY, CDR2 FYNNEI, per germline. V gave up 6 bases and J gave up 6 bases, with 20 bases separating them. The CDR3 DNA, read in part, is TGTGCCAGCAGAAAGGTTCAGGGGTCGAGGGCTGAA. Translated: CASRKVQGSRAE. The CDR3 in its entirety is CASRKVQGSRAEAFF.

This clone is deemed medium-sized by its frequency. The sequenced fragment ends 3 residues before the CDR3 boundary, so the rest is inferred from the germline J gene. The chain employs TRBV20-1 and TRBJ2-4; D unclear. CDR1 DFQATT and CDR2 SNEGSKA come from the germline V gene (reference sequence). This CDR3 spans 13 amino acids. V dropped 2 bases and J dropped 5 bases, with 10 bases sitting between them. The CDR3 is CSARKGIENIQYF. The part of the CDR3 DNA that was read is TGCAGTGCTAGAAAGGGTATCGAAAACATT.

As for this clone: The read comes to an end 3 residues before the CDR3 does, leaving the germline J gene to fill in the end. Different DNA sequences within this sample yield the same CDR3. The genes are TRBV18 and TRBJ1-2; no reliable D call. The CDR3 runs to 12 residues. Germline lookup yields CDR1 KGHSH and CDR2 LQKENI. CDR3 loop: CASSTYTDTYTF. The sequenced CDR3 bases are TGTGCCAGCTCCACCTACACAGATACC. Combining the CDR3 with reference TRBV18 and TRBJ1-2 gives the whole variable domain NAGVMQNPRHLVRRRGQEARLRCSPMKGHSHVYWYRQLPEEGLKFMVYLQKENIIDESGMPKERFSAEFPKEGPSILRIQQVVRGDSAAYFCASSTYTDTYTFGSGTRLTVV.

Of note for this clone: A read error may account for a junction end that differs from germline. The read ends 3 residues before the CDR3 terminus; that terminus is restored from the germline J gene. J is TRBJ2-2 and V is TRBV7-9, with unresolved D. The CDR3 runs 14 residues. Germline V gene sequence: CDR1 SEHNR, CDR2 FQNEAQ (reference sequence). The sequenced part of the CDR3 DNA is TGTGCCAGCAGTTTAGGGCAAAACACCGGGGAG. Its translation is CASSLGQNTGE. The whole CDR3 is CASSLGQNTGELFF.

Turning to this clone: The CDR3 extends 3 residues past the end of the read, so its final part is completed from the germline J gene. The chain is built from TRBV28 and TRBJ1-2; weak D call: TRBD1 (5 bases). This CDR3 comprises 13 residues. Germline lookup yields CDR1 MDHEN and CDR2 SYDVKM. V shed 11 bases and J shed 2 bases, with 15 bases lying between them. CDR3 region: CASTGGSNYGYTF. CDR3 bases read: TGTGCCTCGACCGGGGGGTCCAACTATGGC.

CDR3: CASSLESGVTEAFF. The sequenced CDR3 bases are TGTGCCAGCAGCTTAGAATCCGGGGTCACTGAA. The rearrangement links TRBV11-3 to TRBJ1-1; D unresolved. The CDR3 end falls 3 residues outside the read, so it is completed with the germline J gene. The CDR3 totals 14 residues. Looked up from germline, CDR1 is SGHNT and CDR2 is YENEEA. The V end lost 0 bases, the J end lost 4 bases, and 9 bases lay between the germline ends.

This chain's CDR3 is CSARAPAAGADKNIQYF. The part of the CDR3 DNA that was read is TGCAGTGCTAGAGCCCCAGCGGCGGGAGCGGACAAAAACATT. The gene calls are TRBV20-1 and TRBJ2-4; 7 nucleotides line up with TRBD2. The read finishes 3 residues shy of the CDR3 end, and the germline J gene is used to complete it. This CDR3 region has 17 residues. Germline V gene data show CDR1 as DFQATT and CDR2 as SNEGSKA (reference sequence). Germline trimming cut 1 base from V and 3 bases from J; bases unmatched to any gene: 12.

As to this clone: The read ends 3 residues early relative to the CDR3; the germline J gene fills the gap. V gene TRBV7-8 combines with J gene TRBJ1-1; 8 bases fit TRBD1. CDR3 size: 13 residues. CDR1 is SGHVS, CDR2 FQNEAQ, per germline. CDR3 amino acids: CASSLDRGSEAFF. The DNA read from the CDR3 is TGTGCCAGCAGCTTAGACAGGGGGTCAGAG.

On this clone itself: The read ends 3 residues early relative to the CDR3; the germline J gene fills the gap. The chain links TRBV19 to TRBJ1-6; 7 positions match TRBD1. J gave up 7 bases and V 7 bases, and 4 bases lay outside the gene matches. The CDR3 is made up of 13 amino acids. The germline V gene encodes CDR1 LNHDA and CDR2 SQIVND (reference sequence). Partial CDR3 DNA: TGTGCCAGTAAGGACAGGTCAAATTCACCC. Its protein product is CASKDRSNSP. From start to end, the CDR3 is CASKDRSNSPLHF.